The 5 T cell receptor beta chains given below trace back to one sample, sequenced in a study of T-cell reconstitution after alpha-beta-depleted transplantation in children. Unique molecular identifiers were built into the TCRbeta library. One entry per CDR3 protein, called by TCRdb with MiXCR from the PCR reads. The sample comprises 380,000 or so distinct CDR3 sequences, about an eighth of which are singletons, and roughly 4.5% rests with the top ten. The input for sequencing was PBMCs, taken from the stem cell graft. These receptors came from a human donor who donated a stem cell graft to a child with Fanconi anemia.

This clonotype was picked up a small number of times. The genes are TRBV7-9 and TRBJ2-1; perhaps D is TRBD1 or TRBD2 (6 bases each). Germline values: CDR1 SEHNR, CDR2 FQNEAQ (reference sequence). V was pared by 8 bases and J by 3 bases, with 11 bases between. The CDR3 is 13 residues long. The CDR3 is CASGRDNYNEQFF. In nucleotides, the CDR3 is TGTGCCAGCGGGCGGGACAACTACAATGAGCAGTTCTTC.

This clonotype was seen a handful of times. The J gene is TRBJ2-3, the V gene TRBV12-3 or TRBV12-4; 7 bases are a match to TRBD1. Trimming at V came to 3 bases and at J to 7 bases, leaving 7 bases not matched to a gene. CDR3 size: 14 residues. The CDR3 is CASSFGTVANTQYF. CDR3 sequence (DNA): TGTGCCAGCAGTTTTGGGACAGTGGCCAATACGCAGTATTTT.

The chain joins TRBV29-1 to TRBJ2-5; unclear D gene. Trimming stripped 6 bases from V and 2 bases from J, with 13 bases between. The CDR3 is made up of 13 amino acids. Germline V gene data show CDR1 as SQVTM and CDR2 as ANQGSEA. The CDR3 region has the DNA TGCAGCGTGGGGATGGCAGTACAAGAGACCCAGTACTTC. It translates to CSVGMAVQETQYF.

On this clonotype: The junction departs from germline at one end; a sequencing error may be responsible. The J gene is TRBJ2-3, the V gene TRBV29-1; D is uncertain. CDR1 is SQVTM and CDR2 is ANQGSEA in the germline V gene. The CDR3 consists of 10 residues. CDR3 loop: CSTNTDTQYF. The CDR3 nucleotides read TGCAGCACCAACACAGATACACAGTATTTT.

In DNA form, the CDR3 reads TGCAGCGTTGAAGATCCAGGCTTACAAGAGACCCAGTACTTC. Amino acid sequence: CSVEDPGLQETQYF. The V call is TRBV29-1, the J call TRBJ2-5, with D uncertain. The V end was cut by 0 bases, the J end by 2 bases, with 10 bases between. The CDR3 sequence is 14 residues long. The germline V gene encodes CDR1 SQVTM and CDR2 ANQGSEA.